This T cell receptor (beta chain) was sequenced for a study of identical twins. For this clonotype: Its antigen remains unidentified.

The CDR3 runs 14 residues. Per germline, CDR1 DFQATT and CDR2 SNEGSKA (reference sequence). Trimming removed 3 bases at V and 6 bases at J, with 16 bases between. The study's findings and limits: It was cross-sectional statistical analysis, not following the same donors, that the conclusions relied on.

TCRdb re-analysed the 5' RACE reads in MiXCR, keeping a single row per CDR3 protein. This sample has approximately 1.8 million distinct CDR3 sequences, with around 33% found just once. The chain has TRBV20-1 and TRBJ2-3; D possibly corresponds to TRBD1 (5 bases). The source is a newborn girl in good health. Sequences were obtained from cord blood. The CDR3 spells CSASRSSGWDTQYF. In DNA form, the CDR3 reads TGCAGTGCTAGTAGGTCCTCAGGGTGGGATACGCAGTATTTT.